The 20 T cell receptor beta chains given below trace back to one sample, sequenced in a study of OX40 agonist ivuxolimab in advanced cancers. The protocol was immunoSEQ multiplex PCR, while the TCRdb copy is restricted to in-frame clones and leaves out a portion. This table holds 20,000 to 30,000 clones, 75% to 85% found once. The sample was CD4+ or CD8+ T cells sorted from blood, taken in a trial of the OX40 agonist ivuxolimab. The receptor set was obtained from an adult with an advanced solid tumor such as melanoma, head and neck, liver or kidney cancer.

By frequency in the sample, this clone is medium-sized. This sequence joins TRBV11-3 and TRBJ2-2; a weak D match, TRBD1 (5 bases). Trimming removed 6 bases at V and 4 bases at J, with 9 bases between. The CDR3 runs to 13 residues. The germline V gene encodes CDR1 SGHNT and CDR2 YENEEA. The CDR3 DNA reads TGTGCCAGCAGGCTAAGGGGCACCGGGGAGCTGTTTTTT. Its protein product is CASRLRGTGELFF. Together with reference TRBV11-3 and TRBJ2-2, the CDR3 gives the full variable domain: EAGVVQSPRYKIIEKKQPVAFWCNPISGHNTLYWYLQNLGQGPELLIRYENEEAVDDSQLPKDRFSAERLKGVDSTLKIQPAELGDSAVYLCASRLRGTGELFFGEGSRLTVL.

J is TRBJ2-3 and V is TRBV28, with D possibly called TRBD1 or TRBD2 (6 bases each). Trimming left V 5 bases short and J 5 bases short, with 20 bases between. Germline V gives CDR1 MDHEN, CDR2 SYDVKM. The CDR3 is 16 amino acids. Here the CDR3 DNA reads TGTGCCAGCAGTCCCCCGAGGGGGGTTTTGGGAGATACGCAGTATTTT. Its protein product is CASSPPRGVLGDTQYF.

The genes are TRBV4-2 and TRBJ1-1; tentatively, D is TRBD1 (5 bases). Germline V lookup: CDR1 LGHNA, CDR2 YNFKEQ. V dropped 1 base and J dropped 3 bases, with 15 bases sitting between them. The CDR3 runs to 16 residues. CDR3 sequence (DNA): TGTGCCAGCAGCCAAGTACGAGGAGGGGAGGACACTGAAGCTTTCTTT. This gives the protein CASSQVRGGEDTEAFF.

This chain's CDR3 is CASSFSGGQGKLFF. DNA of the CDR3: TGTGCCAGCAGTTTTTCTGGGGGGCAGGGAAAACTGTTTTTT. The chain couples TRBV27 to TRBJ1-4; D is possibly TRBD1 (6 bases). There are 14 residues in the CDR3. Germline-derived CDR1 and CDR2 are MNHEY and SMNVEV (reference sequence). V lost 3 bases, J lost 10 bases, and 15 bases lay in between.

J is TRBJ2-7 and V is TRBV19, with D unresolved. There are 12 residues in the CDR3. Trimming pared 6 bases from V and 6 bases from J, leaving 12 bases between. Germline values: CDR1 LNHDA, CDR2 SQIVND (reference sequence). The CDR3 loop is CASRKSQGEQYF. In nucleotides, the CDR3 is TGTGCCAGTAGAAAAAGTCAAGGCGAGCAGTACTTC.

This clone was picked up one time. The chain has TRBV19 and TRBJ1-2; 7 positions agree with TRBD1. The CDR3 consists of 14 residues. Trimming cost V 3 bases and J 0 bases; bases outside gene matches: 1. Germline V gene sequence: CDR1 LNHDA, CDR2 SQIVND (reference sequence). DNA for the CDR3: TGTGCCAGTAGTATCAGGGGGACTAACTATGGCTACACCTTC. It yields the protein CASSIRGTNYGYTF.

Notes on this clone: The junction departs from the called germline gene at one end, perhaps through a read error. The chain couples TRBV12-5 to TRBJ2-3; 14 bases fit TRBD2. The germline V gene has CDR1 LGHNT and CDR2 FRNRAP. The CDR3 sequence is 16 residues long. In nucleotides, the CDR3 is TGTGCTAGTGGCTTGGGACTAGCGGGAGCGGGTGATACGCAGTATTTT. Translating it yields CASGLGLAGAGDTQYF.

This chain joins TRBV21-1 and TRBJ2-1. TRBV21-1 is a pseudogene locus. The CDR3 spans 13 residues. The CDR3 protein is CASSGCEHGEQFF. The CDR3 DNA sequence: TGTGCCAGCAGCGGCTGCGAGCACGGTGAGCAGTTCTTC.

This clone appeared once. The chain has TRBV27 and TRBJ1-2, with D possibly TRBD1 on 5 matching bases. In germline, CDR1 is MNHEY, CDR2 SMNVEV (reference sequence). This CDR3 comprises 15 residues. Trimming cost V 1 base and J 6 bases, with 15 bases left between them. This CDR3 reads CASSLYGGQGDGYTF. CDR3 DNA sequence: TGTGCCAGCAGTTTATACGGGGGTCAGGGCGATGGCTACACCTTC.

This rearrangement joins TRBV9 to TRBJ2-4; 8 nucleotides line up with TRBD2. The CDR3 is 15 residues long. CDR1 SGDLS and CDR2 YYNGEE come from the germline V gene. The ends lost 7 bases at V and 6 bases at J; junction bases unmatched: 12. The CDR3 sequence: CASDDGRAEGNIQYF. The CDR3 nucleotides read TGTGCCAGCGACGACGGGAGGGCCGAGGGAAACATTCAGTACTTC.

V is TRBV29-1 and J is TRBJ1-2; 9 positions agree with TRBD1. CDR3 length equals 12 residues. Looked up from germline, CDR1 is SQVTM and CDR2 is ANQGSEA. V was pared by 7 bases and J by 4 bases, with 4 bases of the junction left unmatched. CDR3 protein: CSAGTGIYGYTF. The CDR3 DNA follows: TGCAGCGCTGGGACAGGGATCTATGGCTACACCTTC.

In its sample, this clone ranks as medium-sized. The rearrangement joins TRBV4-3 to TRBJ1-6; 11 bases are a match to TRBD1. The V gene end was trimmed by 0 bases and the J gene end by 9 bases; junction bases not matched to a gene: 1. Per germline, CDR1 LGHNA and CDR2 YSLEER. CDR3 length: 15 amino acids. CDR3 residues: CASSQDGTGGSPLHF. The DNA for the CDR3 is TGCGCCAGCAGCCAAGATGGGACAGGGGGTTCACCCCTCCACTTT.

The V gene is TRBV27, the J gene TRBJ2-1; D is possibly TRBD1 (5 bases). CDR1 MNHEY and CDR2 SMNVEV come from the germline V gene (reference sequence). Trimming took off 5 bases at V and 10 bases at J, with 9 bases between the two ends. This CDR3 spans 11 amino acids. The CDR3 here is CASSAGREQFF. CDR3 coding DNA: TGTGCCAGCAGTGCAGGGCGGGAGCAGTTCTTC.

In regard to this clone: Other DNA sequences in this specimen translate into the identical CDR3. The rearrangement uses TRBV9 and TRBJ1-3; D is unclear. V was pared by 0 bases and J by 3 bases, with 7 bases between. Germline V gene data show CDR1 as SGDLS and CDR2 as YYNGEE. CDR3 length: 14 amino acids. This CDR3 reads CASSVGPYGNTIYF. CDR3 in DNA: TGTGCCAGCAGCGTAGGTCCATATGGAAACACCATATATTTT.

The CDR3 region is CASSHPQGADGYTF. CDR3 DNA sequence: TGTGCCAGCAGCCACCCTCAGGGGGCGGATGGCTACACCTTC. V usage is TRBV7-9 and J usage is TRBJ1-2; 8 bases fit TRBD1. CDR1 and CDR2 from the germline V gene are SEHNR and FQNEAQ (reference sequence). The length of the CDR3 is 14 residues. With 5 bases clipped from V and 6 bases from J, the junction kept 8 bases outside the gene matches. Drawing the rest from reference TRBV7-9 and TRBJ1-2, the complete variable domain is DTGVSQNPRHKITKRGQNVTFRCDPISEHNRLYWYRQTLGQGPEFLTYFQNEAQLEKSRLLSDRFSAERPKGSFSTLEIQRTEQGDSAMYLCASSHPQGADGYTFGSGTRLTVV.

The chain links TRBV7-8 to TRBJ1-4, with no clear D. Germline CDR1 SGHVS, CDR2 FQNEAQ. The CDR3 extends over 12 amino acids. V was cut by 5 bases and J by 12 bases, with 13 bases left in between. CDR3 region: CASSDRAEELFF. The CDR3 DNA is TGTGCCAGCAGCGACCGGGCCGAGGAACTGTTTTTT.

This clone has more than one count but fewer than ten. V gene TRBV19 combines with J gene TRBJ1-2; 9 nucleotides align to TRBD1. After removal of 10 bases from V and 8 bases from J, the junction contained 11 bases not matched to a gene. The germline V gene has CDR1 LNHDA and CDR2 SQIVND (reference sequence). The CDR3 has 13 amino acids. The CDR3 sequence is CATSGTGMEGYTF. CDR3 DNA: TGTGCCACTTCCGGGACAGGGATGGAAGGCTACACCTTC.

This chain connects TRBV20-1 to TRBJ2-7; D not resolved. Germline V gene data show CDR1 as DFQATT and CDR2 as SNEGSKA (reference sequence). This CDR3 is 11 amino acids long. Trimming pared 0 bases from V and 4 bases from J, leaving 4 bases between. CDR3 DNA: TGCAGTGCTAGAGAAGAGTACGAGCAGTACTTC. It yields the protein CSAREEYEQYF.

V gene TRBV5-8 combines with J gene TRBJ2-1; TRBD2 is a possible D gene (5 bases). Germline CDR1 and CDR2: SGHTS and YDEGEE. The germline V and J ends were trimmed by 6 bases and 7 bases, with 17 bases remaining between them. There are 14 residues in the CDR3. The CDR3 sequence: CASTTLGLFNEQFF. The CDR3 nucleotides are TGTGCCAGCACCACACTAGGACTTTTTAATGAGCAGTTCTTC.

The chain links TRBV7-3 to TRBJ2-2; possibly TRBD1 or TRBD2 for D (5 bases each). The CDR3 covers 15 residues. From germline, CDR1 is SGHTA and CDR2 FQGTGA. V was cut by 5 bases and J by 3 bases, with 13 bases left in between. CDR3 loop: CASSEGLGDTGELFF. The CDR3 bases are TGTGCCAGCAGCGAAGGCTTGGGGGACACCGGGGAGCTGTTTTTT.